This TCR beta chain came from a study of human T cells and chemical hapten exposure. Overall study findings and caveats: Those TCRs sitting above 1 in 1000 frequency stayed the same with DPC sensitization.

Time point defined: healthy volunteer bleed at 2 weeks. Extraction of total RNA was performed on unfractionated whole blood. This clonotype has ten or more counts. Its antigen is not identified. TCRdb re-derived calls from the RACE reads in MiXCR, one entry per CDR3 protein. The sample shows tens of thousands of distinct CDR3 sequences, about 7.7% of them seen only once. V was trimmed by 5 bases and J by 0 bases, leaving 8 bases between them. The CDR3 loop spans 14 amino acids. This chain links TRBV12-3 or TRBV12-4 with TRBJ2-4; D gene ambiguous. What was sequenced was whole blood. The clonotype originates from a human donor in good health. Some clones in this sample may be carry-over from other donors' samples. DNA for the CDR3: TGTGCCAGCAGTCGACCCGTAGCCAAAAACATTCAGTACTTC. Encoded protein: CASSRPVAKNIQYF.